These 31 T cell receptor beta chains were all obtained from the same sample, sequenced in a study of Tregs in tolerant kidney transplant recipients. Mixed chimerism was transient after nonmyeloablative marrow transplants from related graft donors. The table came from immunoSEQ multiplex PCR; TCRdb's copy has only in-frame clones and leaves some out. The repertoire holds approximately 81,000 clones, with 91% as singletons. Sample: CD4+ T cells from blood (PBMCs), taken 24 months after the transplant. Source of these receptors: a human patient who received a combined kidney and bone marrow transplant. Some T cells may be provided by the graft donor.

This clone was seen just once. This chain uses TRBV18 with TRBJ1-3; 7 nucleotides agree with TRBD1. The CDR3 sequence is 16 residues long. Germline V gene lookup returns CDR1 KGHSH and CDR2 LQKENI. V shed 3 bases and J 3 bases; nucleotides not matched to a gene: 8. CDR3 sequence: CASSPLLGQVGNTIYF. Here the CDR3 DNA reads TGTGCCAGCTCACCTCTCCTTGGACAGGTTGGAAACACCATATATTTT.

The chain couples TRBV14 to TRBJ1-1, with D possibly TRBD1 on 6 matching bases. This CDR3 comprises 17 residues. V was shortened by 3 bases and J by 0 bases, with 17 bases between the two germline ends. Germline CDR1 is SGHDN and CDR2 is FVKESK. The CDR3 sequence is CASSHLYRDGMNTEAFF. The CDR3 DNA reads TGTGCCAGCAGCCACCTTTACAGGGATGGGATGAACACTGAAGCTTTCTTT.

CDR3 sequence (DNA): TGTGCCAGCAGCCAAGGGGACAGGGTGGGCATGAGCAATCAGCCCCAGCATTTT. Translation gives CASSQGDRVGMSNQPQHF. The gene calls are TRBV4-2 and TRBJ1-5; 9 bases align to TRBD1. The ends lost 1 base at V and 1 base at J; junction bases unmatched: 8. In germline, CDR1 is LGHNA, CDR2 YNFKEQ. The CDR3 runs 18 residues.

The chain combines TRBV7-9 with TRBJ2-5; TRBD2 is a possible D gene (5 bases). The germline CDR1 and CDR2 sequences are SEHNR and FQNEAQ (reference sequence). The CDR3 runs 15 residues. V lost 1 base, J lost 2 bases, and 11 bases lay in between. The CDR3 sequence is CASSLGRFEQETQYF. The CDR3 nucleotides read TGTGCCAGCAGCTTAGGGAGGTTTGAACAAGAGACCCAGTACTTC.

The chain carries TRBV30 and TRBJ2-7; TRBD2 aligns across 7 bases. V trimming: 3 bases; J trimming: 0 bases; junction bases outside the gene matches: 5. The germline gives CDR1 GTSNPN, CDR2 SVGIG (reference sequence). The CDR3 sequence is 14 residues long. The CDR3 nucleotides are TGTGCCTGGAGGCTAGCGGAGCCCTCCTACGAGCAGTACTTC. Residues: CAWRLAEPSYEQYF.

The chain is built from TRBV4-1 and TRBJ1-5; D might be TRBD1 (6 bases). Germline CDR1 is MGHRA and CDR2 is YSYEKL. The V and J ends lost 2 bases and 4 bases respectively, with 12 bases between them. The CDR3 totals 15 residues. The CDR3, as DNA: TGCGCCAGCAGCCAACCCGGACAGACAAATCAGCCCCAGCATTTT. It is translated as CASSQPGQTNQPQHF.

The chain uses TRBV21-1 and TRBJ2-2; TRBD2 reflects the table's D call only, with no check against the DNA. TRBV21-1 is a pseudogene locus. The CDR3 is 18 amino acids. This CDR3 is CASSKGGPAGGNTGELFF. The CDR3 DNA follows: TGTGCCAGCAGCAAAGGAGGTCCAGCGGGGGGGAACACCGGGGAGCTGTTTTTT.

The rearrangement uses TRBV18 and TRBJ2-1, with 12 bases matching TRBD1. The CDR3 consists of 16 residues. Trimming removed 0 bases from V and 10 bases from J; junction bases left unmatched: 7. Germline values: CDR1 KGHSH, CDR2 LQKENI. The CDR3 DNA reads TGTGCCAGCTCACCACCCCTCGGGACAGGGGGCCGGGAGCAGTTCTTC. This gives the protein CASSPPLGTGGREQFF.

This clone occurred a few times. The chain is built from TRBV6-6 and TRBJ1-3; maybe TRBD1 (6 bases). Germline V CDR1 and CDR2: MNHNY, SVGAGI (reference sequence). This CDR3 region has 14 residues. V was pared by 9 bases and J by 1 base, with 13 bases between. The CDR3, as DNA: TGTGCCAGTAAGGACAGTCTATCTGGAAACACCATATATTTT. This translates into CASKDSLSGNTIYF.

The chain combines TRBV5-1 with TRBJ2-3, with 14 bases fitting TRBD2. The trim removed 0 bases at V and 0 bases at J, leaving 6 bases unmatched. Germline lookup yields CDR1 SGHRS and CDR2 YFSETQ. The CDR3 is made up of 19 amino acids. The CDR3 here is CASSLGWTSGGSSTDTQYF. CDR3 nucleotide sequence: TGCGCCAGCAGCTTGGGTTGGACTAGCGGGGGGTCTAGCACAGATACGCAGTATTTT.

Regarding this clone: In the same sample, other DNA sequences code for this CDR3. Written as DNA, the CDR3 is TGCGCCAGCAGCCAAGGGGGGCGGATGAACACTGAAGCTTTCTTT. Its translation: CASSQGGRMNTEAFF. This chain joins TRBV4-3 and TRBJ1-1; weak D call: TRBD1 (6 bases). V dropped 1 base and J dropped 0 bases, with 9 bases sitting between them. CDR1 is LGHNA and CDR2 is YSLEER in the germline V gene. The CDR3 has 15 residues.

The chain couples TRBV11-3 to TRBJ2-5; 8 bases map to TRBD2. CDR1 SGHNT and CDR2 YENEEA come from the germline V gene. V was clipped by 1 base and J by 1 base; unmatched bases: 5. CDR3 size: 16 residues. As DNA, the CDR3 is TGTGCCAGCAGCTTAGTGGCGGGAGGCTTCCAAGAGACCCAGTACTTC. Translating it yields CASSLVAGGFQETQYF.

The V and J genes are TRBV11-3 and TRBJ1-1; D may be TRBD1 (5 bases). This CDR3 comprises 14 residues. Between the trimmed V and J ends, which lost 2 bases and 11 bases, there was a span of 18 bases. Germline loops: CDR1 SGHNT, CDR2 YENEEA. The CDR3 sequence is CASSLRGWSDGAFF. CDR3 DNA sequence: TGTGCCAGCAGCTTAAGGGGATGGTCGGACGGGGCTTTCTTT.

This clone was found a few times. This rearrangement joins TRBV6-1 to TRBJ2-3; the match to TRBD2 covers 9 bases. The V and J ends lost 1 base and 3 bases, in that order; junction bases with no gene match: 5. Germline assignment: CDR1 MNHNS and CDR2 SASEGT. This CDR3 is built from 16 residues. DNA of the CDR3: TGTGCCAGCAGTGAAGTGCGGGGGGGCCGTACAGATACGCAGTATTTT. Translation: CASSEVRGGRTDTQYF.

J is TRBJ1-2 and V is TRBV6-1; TRBD1 might be the D (5 bases). CDR1 is MNHNS and CDR2 is SASEGT in the germline V gene. The CDR3 loop spans 14 amino acids. The V end lost 2 bases, the J end lost 7 bases, and 14 bases lay between the germline ends. The CDR3 here is CASSEQGRVAGYTF. The DNA of the CDR3 is TGTGCCAGCAGTGAACAGGGCAGGGTAGCTGGCTACACCTTC.

CDR3 DNA: TGTGCCAGCAGCGGGAGCGGGGGCCGTAACAATGAGCAGTTCTTC. Translation: CASSGSGGRNNEQFF. The chain is built from TRBV5-4 and TRBJ2-1, with 8 bases fitting TRBD2. CDR3 length equals 15 residues. V was clipped by 4 bases and J by 5 bases; unmatched bases: 8. Germline values: CDR1 SGHNT, CDR2 YYREEE (reference sequence).

The chain is built from TRBV10-3 and TRBJ1-2; no reliable D call. With 6 bases removed from V and 4 bases from J, the gap between germline ends came to 15 bases. Germline CDR1 reads ENHRY; CDR2 reads SYGVKD. CDR3 size: 14 residues. CDR3 region: CAISPGRAGYGYTF. The CDR3 DNA follows: TGTGCCATCAGCCCGGGGAGGGCCGGCTATGGCTACACCTTC.

This clone was found a few times. V usage is TRBV10-3 and J usage is TRBJ1-4, with a weak D call TRBD1 (5 bases). The germline V gene has CDR1 ENHRY and CDR2 SYGVKD. Trimming removed 2 bases at V and 4 bases at J, with 8 bases between. The CDR3 extends over 14 amino acids. The CDR3 coding sequence is TGTGCCATCAGTGAGCAGGGTAATAATGAAAAACTGTTTTTT. Its translation: CAISEQGNNEKLFF.

The chain employs TRBV15 and TRBJ1-5; D gene unclear. CDR1 and CDR2 (germline): LNHNV, YYDKDF (reference sequence). Trimming took 0 bases from V and 1 from J, leaving 10 bases between them. The CDR3 runs to 16 residues. The CDR3 nucleotides are TGTGCCACCAGCAGAGATTGGCGGGTAAGCAATCAGCCCCAGCATTTT. Protein product: CATSRDWRVSNQPQHF.

The CDR3 nucleotides are TGTGCCAGCAGTTACCACCAGCCTAGCGGTAGCTACGAGCAGTACTTC. Residues: CASSYHQPSGSYEQYF. The V and J genes are TRBV6-6 and TRBJ2-7; 7 positions agree with TRBD2. CDR3 length: 16 residues. The ends lost 2 bases at V and 3 bases at J; junction bases unmatched: 10. CDR1 is MNHNY, CDR2 SVGAGI, per germline (reference sequence).

The genes are TRBV13 and TRBJ2-1; D is unresolved. The CDR3 is made up of 14 amino acids. Trimming removed 8 bases from V and 5 bases from J, with 16 bases in between. Germline V gene sequence: CDR1 PRHDT, CDR2 FYEKMQ (reference sequence). DNA for the CDR3: TGTGCCAGCTCTCGTAGTCTCCCACACAATGAGCAGTTCTTC. This encodes CASSRSLPHNEQFF.

The chain carries TRBV30 and TRBJ1-4; D unresolved. Germline loops: CDR1 GTSNPN, CDR2 SVGIG (reference sequence). Trimming cost V 1 base and J 7 bases, with 19 bases left between them. The CDR3 sequence is 16 residues long. The DNA of the CDR3 is TGTGCCTGGAGTGGGGGTGGCCCAGGAGGAGTTGAAAAACTGTTTTTT. Encoded protein: CAWSGGGPGGVEKLFF.

V usage is TRBV30 and J usage is TRBJ1-1; D not resolved. This CDR3 is built from 11 residues. The V end lost 1 base, the J end lost 8 bases, and 8 bases lay between the germline ends. Per the germline V gene, CDR1 is GTSNPN and CDR2 is SVGIG (reference sequence). CDR3: CAWSGWAEAFF. The DNA of the CDR3 is TGTGCCTGGAGTGGGTGGGCAGAAGCTTTCTTT.

This clone has a single count. This sequence joins TRBV19 and TRBJ2-2, with unresolved D. Trimming removed 3 bases at V and 0 bases at J, with 8 bases between. From germline, CDR1 is LNHDA and CDR2 SQIVND (reference sequence). The CDR3 has 15 amino acids. The CDR3: CASSMSLANTGELFF. CDR3 bases: TGTGCCAGTAGTATGTCCTTAGCGAACACCGGGGAGCTGTTTTTT.

This chain connects TRBV7-3 to TRBJ1-1; tentative D call: TRBD1 (6 bases). Trimming took off 3 bases at V and 3 bases at J, with 8 bases between the two ends. The germline gives CDR1 SGHTA, CDR2 FQGTGA. This CDR3 contains 13 residues. This CDR3 is CASSLAGDTEAFF. The CDR3 DNA reads TGTGCCAGCAGCTTGGCAGGGGACACTGAAGCTTTCTTT.

This sequence joins TRBV4-3 and TRBJ2-2; 8 nucleotides match TRBD2. The CDR3 spans 17 residues. The germline V gene has CDR1 LGHNA and CDR2 YSLEER. V shed 1 base and J 4 bases; nucleotides not matched to a gene: 8. The CDR3 DNA reads TGCGCCAGCAGCCAAGTCCGGGGGGGCGCCTCCACCGGGGAGCTGTTTTTT. Amino acids: CASSQVRGGASTGELFF.

V gene TRBV15 combines with J gene TRBJ2-5, with TRBD2 matching 8 bases. V shed 0 bases, J shed 6 bases, and the junction held 9 bases outside the gene matches. This CDR3 contains 16 residues. In germline, CDR1 is LNHNV, CDR2 YYDKDF (reference sequence). In DNA form, the CDR3 reads TGTGCCACCAGCAGAGACTCGGGGGGGGTCAGAAAGACCCAGTACTTC. Amino acid sequence: CATSRDSGGVRKTQYF.

The chain combines TRBV30 with TRBJ2-5; 9 positions match TRBD1. The CDR3 sequence is 13 residues long. Germline CDR1 reads GTSNPN; CDR2 reads SVGIG (reference sequence). V lost 1 base, J lost 3 bases, and 0 bases stayed unmatched. The CDR3 coding sequence is TGTGCCTGGAGTGGGACAGGGGAAGAGACCCAGTACTTC. It translates to CAWSGTGEETQYF.

V and J are TRBV7-2 and TRBJ1-2; no reliable D call. The CDR3 covers 14 residues. Germline assignment: CDR1 SGHTA and CDR2 FQGNSA. V was shortened by 2 bases and J by 4 bases, with 11 bases between the two germline ends. The DNA of the CDR3 is TGTGCCAGCAGCTTATCGGAGGTGTTCTATGGCTACACCTTC. Translating it yields CASSLSEVFYGYTF. Drawing the rest from reference TRBV7-2 and TRBJ1-2, the complete variable domain is GAGVSQSPSNKVTEKGKDVELRCDPISGHTALYWYRQSLGQGLEFLIYFQGNSAPDKSGLPSDRFSAERTGGSVSTLTIQRTQQEDSAVYLCASSLSEVFYGYTFGSGTRLTVV.

The chain uses TRBV18 and TRBJ2-7; 8 bases match TRBD2. With V trimmed by 2 bases and J by 0 bases, 3 bases remained unmatched. The CDR3 extends over 15 amino acids. Germline V lookup: CDR1 KGHSH, CDR2 LQKENI. CDR3 loop: CASSPGLAGSYEQYF. The CDR3 nucleotides are TGTGCCAGCTCACCAGGACTAGCAGGCTCCTACGAGCAGTACTTC.

This rearrangement joins TRBV7-2 to TRBJ2-3; 8 bases align to TRBD2. The CDR3 consists of 15 residues. Losses at the gene ends were 2 bases for V and 0 bases for J; bases not matched to a gene: 1. Germline CDR1 and CDR2: SGHTA and FQGNSA. CDR3 nucleotide sequence: TGTGCCAGCAGCTTAAGCGGGGGTAGCACAGATACGCAGTATTTT. Translating gives CASSLSGGSTDTQYF.